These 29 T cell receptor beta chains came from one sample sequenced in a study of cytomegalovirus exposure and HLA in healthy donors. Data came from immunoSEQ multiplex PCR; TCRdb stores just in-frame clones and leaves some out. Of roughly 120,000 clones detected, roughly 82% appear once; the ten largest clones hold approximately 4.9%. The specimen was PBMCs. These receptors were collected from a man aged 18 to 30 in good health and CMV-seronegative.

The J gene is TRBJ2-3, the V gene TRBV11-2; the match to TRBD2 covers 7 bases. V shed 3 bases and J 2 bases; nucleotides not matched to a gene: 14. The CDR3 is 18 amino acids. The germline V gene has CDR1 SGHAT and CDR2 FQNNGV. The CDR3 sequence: CASSFKAFSLADTDTQYF. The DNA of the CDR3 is TGTGCCAGCAGCTTTAAAGCTTTTAGCCTAGCGGACACAGATACGCAGTATTTT.

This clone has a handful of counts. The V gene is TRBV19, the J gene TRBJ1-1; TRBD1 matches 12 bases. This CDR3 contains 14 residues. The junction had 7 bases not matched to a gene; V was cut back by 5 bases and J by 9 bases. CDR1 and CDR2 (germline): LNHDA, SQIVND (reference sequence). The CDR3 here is CASSERDRGHQAFF. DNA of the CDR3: TGTGCCAGTAGTGAACGGGACAGGGGGCATCAAGCTTTCTTT.

The CDR3 sequence is CASSLPGAGGNEQFF. The CDR3, as DNA: TGTGCCAGCAGTTTACCGGGGGCAGGGGGCAATGAGCAGTTCTTC. This chain joins TRBV28 and TRBJ2-1, with D possibly TRBD1 on 7 matching bases. Trimming cost V 2 bases and J 6 bases, with 14 bases left between them. The CDR3 length is 15 residues. Germline V gene lookup returns CDR1 MDHEN and CDR2 SYDVKM.

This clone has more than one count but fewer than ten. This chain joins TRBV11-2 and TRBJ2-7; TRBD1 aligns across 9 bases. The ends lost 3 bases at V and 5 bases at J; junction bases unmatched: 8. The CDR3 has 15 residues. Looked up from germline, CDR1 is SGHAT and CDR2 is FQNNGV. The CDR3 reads CASSFAPGTGNEQYF. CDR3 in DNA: TGTGCCAGCAGCTTTGCCCCCGGGACAGGGAACGAGCAGTACTTC.

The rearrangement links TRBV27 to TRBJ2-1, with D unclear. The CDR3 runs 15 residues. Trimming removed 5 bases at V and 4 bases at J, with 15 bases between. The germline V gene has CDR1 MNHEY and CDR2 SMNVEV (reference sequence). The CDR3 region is CASSIKYPRYNEQFF. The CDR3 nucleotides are TGTGCCAGCAGTATAAAATACCCTAGGTACAATGAGCAGTTCTTC.

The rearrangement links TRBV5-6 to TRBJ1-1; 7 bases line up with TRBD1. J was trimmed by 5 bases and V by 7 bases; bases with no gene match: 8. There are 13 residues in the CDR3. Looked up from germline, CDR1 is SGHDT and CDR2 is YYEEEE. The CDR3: CASGPTGRTEAFF. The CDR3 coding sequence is TGTGCCAGCGGCCCGACAGGGAGAACTGAAGCTTTCTTT.

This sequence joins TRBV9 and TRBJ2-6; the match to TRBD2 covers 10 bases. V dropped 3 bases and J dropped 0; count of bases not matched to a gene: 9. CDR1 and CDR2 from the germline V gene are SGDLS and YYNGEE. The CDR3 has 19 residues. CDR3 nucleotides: TGTGCCAGCAGCGCCTCGGGACTAGCGACAAGCTCTGGGGCCAACGTCCTGACTTTC. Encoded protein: CASSASGLATSSGANVLTF.

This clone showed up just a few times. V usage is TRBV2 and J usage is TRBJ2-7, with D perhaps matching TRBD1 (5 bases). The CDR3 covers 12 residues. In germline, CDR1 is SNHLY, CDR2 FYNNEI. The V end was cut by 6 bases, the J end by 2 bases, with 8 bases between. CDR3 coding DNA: TGTGCCAGCAGACGACAGCCCTACGAGCAGTACTTC. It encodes CASRRQPYEQYF.

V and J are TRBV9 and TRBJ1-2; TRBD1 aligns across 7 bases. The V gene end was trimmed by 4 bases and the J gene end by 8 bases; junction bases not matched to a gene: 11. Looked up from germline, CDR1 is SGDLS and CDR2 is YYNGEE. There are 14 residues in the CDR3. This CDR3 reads CASSPFGQAPGYTF. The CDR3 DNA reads TGTGCCAGCAGCCCATTCGGACAGGCCCCAGGCTACACCTTC.

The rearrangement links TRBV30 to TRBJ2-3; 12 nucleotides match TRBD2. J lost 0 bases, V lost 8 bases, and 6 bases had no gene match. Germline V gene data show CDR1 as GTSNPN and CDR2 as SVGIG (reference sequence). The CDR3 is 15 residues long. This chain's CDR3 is CAKDGTSGSTDTQYF. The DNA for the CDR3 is TGTGCCAAAGACGGGACTAGCGGGAGCACAGATACGCAGTATTTT.

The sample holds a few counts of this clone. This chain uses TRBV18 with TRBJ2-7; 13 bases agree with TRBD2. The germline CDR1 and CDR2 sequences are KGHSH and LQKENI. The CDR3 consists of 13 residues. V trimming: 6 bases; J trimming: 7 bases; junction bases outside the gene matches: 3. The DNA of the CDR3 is TGTGCCAGCTCCCCGGGACTAGCGGGAGAGCAGTACTTC. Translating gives CASSPGLAGEQYF. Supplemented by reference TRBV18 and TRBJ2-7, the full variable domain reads NAGVMQNPRHLVRRRGQEARLRCSPMKGHSHVYWYRQLPEEGLKFMVYLQKENIIDESGMPKERFSAEFPKEGPSILRIQQVVRGDSAAYFCASSPGLAGEQYFGPGTRLTVT.

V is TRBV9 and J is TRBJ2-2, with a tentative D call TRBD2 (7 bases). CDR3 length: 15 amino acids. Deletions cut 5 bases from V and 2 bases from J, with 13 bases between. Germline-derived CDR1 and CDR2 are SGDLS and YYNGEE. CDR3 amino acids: CASRGGGLNTGELFF. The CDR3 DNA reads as TGTGCCAGCAGAGGGGGGGGACTAAACACCGGGGAGCTGTTTTTT.

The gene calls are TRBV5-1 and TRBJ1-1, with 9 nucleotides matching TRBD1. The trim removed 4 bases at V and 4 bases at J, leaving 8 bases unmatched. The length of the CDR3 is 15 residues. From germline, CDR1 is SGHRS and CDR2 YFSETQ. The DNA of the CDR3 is TGCGCCAGCAGCCCGAACGGACAGGGGAGCACTGAAGCTTTCTTT. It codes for CASSPNGQGSTEAFF.

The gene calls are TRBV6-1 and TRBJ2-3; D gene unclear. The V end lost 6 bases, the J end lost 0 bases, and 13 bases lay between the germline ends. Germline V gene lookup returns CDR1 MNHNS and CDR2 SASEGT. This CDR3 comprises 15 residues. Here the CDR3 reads CASSVATSSTDTQYF. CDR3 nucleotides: TGTGCCAGCAGCGTCGCGACAAGTAGCACAGATACGCAGTATTTT.

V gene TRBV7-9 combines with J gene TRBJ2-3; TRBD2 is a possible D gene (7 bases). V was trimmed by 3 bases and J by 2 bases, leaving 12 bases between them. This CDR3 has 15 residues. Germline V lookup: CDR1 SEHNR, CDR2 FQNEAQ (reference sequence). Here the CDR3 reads CASSFEGGPTDTQYF. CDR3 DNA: TGTGCCAGCAGCTTCGAGGGGGGGCCCACAGATACGCAGTATTTT.

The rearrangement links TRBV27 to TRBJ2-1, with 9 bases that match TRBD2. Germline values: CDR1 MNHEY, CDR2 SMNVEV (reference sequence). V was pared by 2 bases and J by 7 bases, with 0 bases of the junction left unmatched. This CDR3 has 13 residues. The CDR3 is CASSLAGGNEQFF. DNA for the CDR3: TGTGCCAGCAGTTTAGCGGGAGGGAATGAGCAGTTCTTC.

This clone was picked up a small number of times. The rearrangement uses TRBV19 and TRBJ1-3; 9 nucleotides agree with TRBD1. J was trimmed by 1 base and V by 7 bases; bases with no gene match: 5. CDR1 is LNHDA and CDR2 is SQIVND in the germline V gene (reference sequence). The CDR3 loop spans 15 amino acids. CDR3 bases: TGTGCCAGTACCGGGACAGGGAGATCTGGAAACACCATATATTTT. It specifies CASTGTGRSGNTIYF.

This CDR3 reads CASSRGGTEAFF. The CDR3 nucleotides read TGCGCCAGCAGCAGGGGGGGCACTGAAGCTTTCTTT. V and J are TRBV4-1 and TRBJ1-1, with D maybe TRBD1 (6 bases). Germline V gives CDR1 MGHRA, CDR2 YSYEKL. The CDR3 covers 12 residues. Trimming removed 5 bases at V and 4 bases at J, with 8 bases between.

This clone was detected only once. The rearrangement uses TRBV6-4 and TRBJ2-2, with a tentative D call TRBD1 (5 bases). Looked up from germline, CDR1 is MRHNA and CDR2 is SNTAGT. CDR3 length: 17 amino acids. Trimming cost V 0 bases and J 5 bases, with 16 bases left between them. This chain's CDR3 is CASSDSVGQGNTGELFF. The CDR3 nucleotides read TGTGCCAGCAGTGACTCAGTTGGGCAGGGAAATACCGGGGAGCTGTTTTTT.

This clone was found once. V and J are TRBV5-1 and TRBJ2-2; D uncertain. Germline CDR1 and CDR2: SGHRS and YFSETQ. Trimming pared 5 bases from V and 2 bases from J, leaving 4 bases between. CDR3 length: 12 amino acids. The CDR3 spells CASSQNTGELFF. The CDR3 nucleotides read TGCGCCAGCAGTCAAAACACCGGGGAGCTGTTTTTT.

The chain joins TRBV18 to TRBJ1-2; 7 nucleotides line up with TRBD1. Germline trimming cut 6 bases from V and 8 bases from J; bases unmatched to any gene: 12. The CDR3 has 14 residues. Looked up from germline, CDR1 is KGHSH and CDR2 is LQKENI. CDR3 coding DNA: TGTGCCAGCTCCCCCCCGGACAGGCTGAGAGGCTACACCTTC. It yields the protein CASSPPDRLRGYTF.

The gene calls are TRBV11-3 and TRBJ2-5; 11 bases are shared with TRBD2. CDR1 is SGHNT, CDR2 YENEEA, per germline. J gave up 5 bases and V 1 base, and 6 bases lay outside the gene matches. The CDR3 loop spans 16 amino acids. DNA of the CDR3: TGTGCCAGCAGCTTAGCTAGCGGGAGGCCCCGGGAGACCCAGTACTTC. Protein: CASSLASGRPRETQYF.

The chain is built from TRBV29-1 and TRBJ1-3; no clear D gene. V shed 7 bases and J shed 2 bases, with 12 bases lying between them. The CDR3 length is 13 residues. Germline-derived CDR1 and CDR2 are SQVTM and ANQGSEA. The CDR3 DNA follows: TGCAGCGCGGGTCGGGGTCCTGGAAACACCATATATTTT. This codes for CSAGRGPGNTIYF.

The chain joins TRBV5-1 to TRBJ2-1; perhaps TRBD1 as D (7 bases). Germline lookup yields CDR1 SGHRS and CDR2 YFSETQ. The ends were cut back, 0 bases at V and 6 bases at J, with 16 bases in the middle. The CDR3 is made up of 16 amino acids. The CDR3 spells CASSLEQGMGGNEQFF. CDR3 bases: TGCGCCAGCAGCTTGGAACAGGGGATGGGAGGCAATGAGCAGTTCTTC.

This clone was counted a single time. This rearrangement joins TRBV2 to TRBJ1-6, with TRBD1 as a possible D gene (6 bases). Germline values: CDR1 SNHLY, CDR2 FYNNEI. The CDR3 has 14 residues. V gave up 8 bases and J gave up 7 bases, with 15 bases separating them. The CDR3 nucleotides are TGTGCCAGCCTTAGGGGGGGGACCAATTCACCCCTCCACTTT. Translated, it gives CASLRGGTNSPLHF.

The CDR3 loop is CASSARDEQFF. In DNA form, the CDR3 reads TGTGCCAGCAGTGCTAGAGATGAGCAGTTCTTC. The V call is TRBV6-1, the J call TRBJ2-1; D remains ambiguous. Per the germline V gene, CDR1 is MNHNS and CDR2 is SASEGT. The germline V and J ends were trimmed by 4 bases and 8 bases, with 6 bases remaining between them. This CDR3 spans 11 amino acids.

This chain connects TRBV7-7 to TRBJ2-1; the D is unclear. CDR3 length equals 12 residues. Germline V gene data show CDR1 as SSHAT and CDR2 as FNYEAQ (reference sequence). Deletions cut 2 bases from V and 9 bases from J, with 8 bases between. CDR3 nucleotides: TGTGCCAGCAGCTTAAACTCGGGTGAGCAGTTCTTC. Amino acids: CASSLNSGEQFF.

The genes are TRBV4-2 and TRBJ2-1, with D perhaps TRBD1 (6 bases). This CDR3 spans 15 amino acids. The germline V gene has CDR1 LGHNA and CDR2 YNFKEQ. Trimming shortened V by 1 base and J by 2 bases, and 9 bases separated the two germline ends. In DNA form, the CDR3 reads TGTGCCAGCAGCCAAGGACAGGACGCCTACAATGAGCAGTTCTTC. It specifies CASSQGQDAYNEQFF.

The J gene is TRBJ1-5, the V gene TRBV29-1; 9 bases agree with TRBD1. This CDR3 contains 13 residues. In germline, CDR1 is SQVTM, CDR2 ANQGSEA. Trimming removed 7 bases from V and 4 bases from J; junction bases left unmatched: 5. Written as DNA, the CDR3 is TGCAGCGCCTCACAGGGGGCGAATCAGCCCCAGCATTTT. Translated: CSASQGANQPQHF.